Each of the 27 T cell receptor beta chains below was sequenced from the same sample in a study of chemoradiotherapy in HPV16-positive cancers. Data came from immunoSEQ multiplex PCR; TCRdb stores just in-frame clones and leaves some out. The data hold thousands of clones, with approximately 79% observed a single time. The source was tumor tissue, collected from a patient who underwent chemoradiotherapy. The receptor source for this set is a human donor with HPV-associated anogenital cancer.

This chain connects TRBV5-1 to TRBJ2-7; the D is unclear. With 0 bases removed from V and 7 bases from J, the gap between germline ends came to 17 bases. CDR1 SGHRS and CDR2 YFSETQ come from the germline V gene. CDR3 length: 15 amino acids. For the CDR3, the DNA is TGCGCCAGCAGCTTGGAAGCTAGGGCCTTTCGTGAGCAGTACTTC. Protein sequence: CASSLEARAFREQYF. The full variable domain, in which reference TRBV5-1 and TRBJ2-7 provide the parts outside the CDR3, is KAGVTQTPRYLIKTRGQQVTLSCSPISGHRSVSWYQQTPGQGLQFLFEYFSETQRNKGNFPGRFSGRQFSNSRSEMNVSTLELGDSALYLCASSLEARAFREQYFGPGTRLTVT.

The rearrangement joins TRBV28 to TRBJ1-6; no firm D call. This CDR3 is 15 amino acids long. CDR1 is MDHEN and CDR2 is SYDVKM in the germline V gene. V was clipped by 6 bases and J by 7 bases, with 16 bases between them. CDR3 protein: CASSLADQDNSPLHF. The CDR3 DNA sequence: TGTGCCAGCAGCTTGGCGGATCAGGACAATTCACCCCTCCACTTT.

In this sample, this clone turned up a few times. V and J are TRBV18 and TRBJ2-5; 9 nucleotides match TRBD1. The CDR3 is 14 amino acids. Germline-derived CDR1 and CDR2 are KGHSH and LQKENI. J was trimmed by 3 bases and V by 1 base; bases with no gene match: 0. DNA of the CDR3: TGTGCCAGCTCACCACGGGACAGGGAAGAGACCCAGTACTTC. It specifies CASSPRDREETQYF. Supplemented by reference TRBV18 and TRBJ2-5, the full variable domain reads NAGVMQNPRHLVRRRGQEARLRCSPMKGHSHVYWYRQLPEEGLKFMVYLQKENIIDESGMPKERFSAEFPKEGPSILRIQQVVRGDSAAYFCASSPRDREETQYFGPGTRLLVL.

This clone was seen a handful of times. This chain joins TRBV18 and TRBJ1-5; no clear D gene. Trimming removed 3 bases at V and 1 base at J, with 10 bases between. The germline CDR1 and CDR2 sequences are KGHSH and LQKENI. The CDR3 length is 15 residues. The CDR3 loop is CASSPSDASNQPQHF. For the CDR3, the DNA is TGTGCCAGCTCACCTTCAGACGCCAGCAATCAGCCCCAGCATTTT.

The chain recombines TRBV30 with TRBJ2-3; tentative D call: TRBD1 (5 bases). V lost 0 bases to trimming and J lost 11 bases, with 12 bases between them. Germline V gives CDR1 GTSNPN, CDR2 SVGIG (reference sequence). The length of the CDR3 is 12 residues. The CDR3, as DNA: TGTGCCTGGAGTGTACAGGAGACAGAGCAGTATTTT. Translating gives CAWSVQETEQYF. Filled out from reference TRBV30 and TRBJ2-3, the complete variable domain reads SQTIHQWPATLVQPVGSPLSLECTVEGTSNPNLYWYRQAAGRGLQLLFYSVGIGQISSEVPQNLSASRPQDRQFILSSKKLLLSDSGFYLCAWSVQETEQYFGPGTRLTVL.

The chain carries TRBV5-4 and TRBJ2-5; D remains ambiguous. Trimming took 1 base from V and 2 from J, leaving 9 bases between them. The CDR3 is 14 residues long. From germline, CDR1 is SGHNT and CDR2 YYREEE (reference sequence). The CDR3 DNA reads TGTGCCAGCAGCTTGTACTCCAATCAAGAGACCCAGTACTTC. This encodes CASSLYSNQETQYF.

Worth noting for this clone: One end of the junction fails to match germline, which may point to a read error. This chain connects TRBV7-7 to TRBJ2-1; D is unclear. The CDR3 length is 12 residues. Germline V lookup: CDR1 SSHAT, CDR2 FNYEAQ (reference sequence). In DNA form, the CDR3 reads TGTGCTAGCAGCTTATTCCATAATGAGCAGTTCTTC. It codes for CASSLFHNEQFF.

The chain has TRBV29-1 and TRBJ1-1; D may be TRBD1 (6 bases). In germline, CDR1 is SQVTM, CDR2 ANQGSEA. The CDR3 sequence is 12 residues long. Trimming pared 2 bases from V and 11 bases from J, leaving 15 bases between. CDR3 protein: CSVEFSGGWAFF. DNA of the CDR3: TGCAGCGTTGAATTTTCGGGGGGCTGGGCTTTCTTT.

This clone is a singleton in its sample. The genes are TRBV25-1 and TRBJ2-5; D remains ambiguous. V was shortened by 3 bases and J by 4 bases, with 24 bases between the two germline ends. Germline assignment: CDR1 MGHDK and CDR2 SYGVNS. This CDR3 is 18 amino acids long. In nucleotides, the CDR3 is TGTGCCAGCAGTGATATCAACACCCCGGCTACCCGGCGAGAGACCCAGTACTTC. It yields the protein CASSDINTPATRRETQYF.

The chain links TRBV5-5 to TRBJ1-6, with D maybe TRBD1 (6 bases). V was trimmed by 0 bases and J by 11 bases, leaving 15 bases between them. The V gene's germline CDR1 is SGHKS and CDR2 YYEKEE (reference sequence). CDR3 length equals 15 residues. The CDR3 sequence is CASSLDRSGAAPLHF. The CDR3 nucleotides read TGTGCCAGCAGCTTGGACCGGTCAGGGGCAGCACCCCTCCACTTT.

This clone has a handful of counts. J is TRBJ1-5 and V is TRBV7-9; D may be TRBD1 (5 bases). V was pared by 3 bases and J by 7 bases, with 13 bases between. Germline V gives CDR1 SEHNR, CDR2 FQNEAQ (reference sequence). The CDR3 is 14 amino acids. CDR3 DNA: TGTGCCAGCAGCTTCGATCAGGGAGGACAGCCCCAGCATTTT. Amino acids: CASSFDQGGQPQHF.

This clone appeared a single time. The chain carries TRBV6-5 and TRBJ2-1; 11 nucleotides line up with TRBD1. V was pared by 2 bases and J by 8 bases, with 8 bases of the junction left unmatched. The CDR3 runs to 16 residues. Germline assignment: CDR1 MNHEY and CDR2 SVGAGI. The CDR3 DNA is TGTGCCAGCAGTTACGCCTCGGGACAGGGGGGATATGAGCAGTTCTTC. Protein product: CASSYASGQGGYEQFF.

By share, this clone ranks as large (0.1 to 1%). The V call is TRBV2, the J call TRBJ1-1; D gene ambiguous. The length of the CDR3 is 14 residues. Trimming cost V 4 bases and J 4 bases, with 13 bases left between them. Germline V CDR1 and CDR2: SNHLY, FYNNEI. This CDR3 is CASSAPEAGTEAFF. The CDR3 nucleotides are TGTGCCAGCAGTGCCCCCGAGGCGGGCACTGAAGCTTTCTTT.

This clone is medium-sized (0.01 to 0.1%) in the sample. The V call is TRBV28, the J call TRBJ1-5; 7 nucleotides line up with TRBD1. CDR1 is MDHEN and CDR2 is SYDVKM in the germline V gene. This CDR3 has 14 residues. Losses at the gene ends were 6 bases for V and 7 bases for J; bases not matched to a gene: 9. The CDR3 DNA reads TGTGCCAGCAGCCAACCTACAGGGGTACAGCCCCAGCATTTT. Translation: CASSQPTGVQPQHF.

This chain uses TRBV11-2 with TRBJ1-3; tentatively, D is TRBD1 (5 bases). The V gene lost 5 bases and the J gene lost 2 bases, with 13 bases spanning the gap. The germline V gene has CDR1 SGHAT and CDR2 FQNNGV. This CDR3 contains 15 residues. The CDR3 reads CASSQVAGAGNTIYF. DNA of the CDR3: TGTGCCAGCAGCCAAGTTGCGGGGGCTGGAAACACCATATATTTT.

V is TRBV10-3 and J is TRBJ2-1; 11 nucleotides align to TRBD2. Germline CDR1 is ENHRY and CDR2 is SYGVKD. Unmatched junction bases numbered 16, after V lost 3 bases and J lost 3 bases. The CDR3 covers 20 residues. Here the CDR3 reads CAISDPPTSGGLSYYNEQFF. In nucleotides, the CDR3 is TGTGCCATCAGTGACCCTCCCACTAGCGGGGGACTCTCATACTACAATGAGCAGTTCTTC.

This clone was found a few times. Written as DNA, the CDR3 is TGTGCCAGCAGTGGGAAGGGACTAGCGGGGGGACATTTCTACGAGCAGTACTTC. This gives the protein CASSGKGLAGGHFYEQYF. V is TRBV6-1 and J is TRBJ2-7, with TRBD2 matching 15 bases. Losses at the gene ends were 4 bases for V and 3 bases for J; bases not matched to a gene: 10. This CDR3 region has 18 residues. Per the germline V gene, CDR1 is MNHNS and CDR2 is SASEGT.

The chain's CDR3 is CASSPHTPSKFYEQYF. Here the CDR3 DNA reads TGCGCCAGCAGCCCCCACACGCCTAGCAAGTTCTACGAGCAGTACTTC. The chain carries TRBV4-1 and TRBJ2-7, with D tentatively TRBD2 (5 bases). The CDR3 spans 16 residues. Trimming took off 4 bases at V and 3 bases at J, with 19 bases between the two ends. In germline, CDR1 is MGHRA, CDR2 YSYEKL.

This clone has only a few counts. V and J are TRBV20-1 and TRBJ1-1; no clear D gene. This CDR3 is built from 10 residues. Germline V lookup: CDR1 DFQATT, CDR2 SNEGSKA (reference sequence). V was cut by 6 bases and J by 3 bases, with 5 bases left in between. The CDR3 DNA reads TGCAGTGCGCGTCACACTGAAGCTTTCTTT. Amino acid sequence: CSARHTEAFF.

The chain joins TRBV5-8 to TRBJ2-1; D is unclear. Deletions cut 3 bases from V and 9 bases from J, with 13 bases between. Germline CDR1 is SGHTS and CDR2 is YDEGEE. CDR3 size: 13 residues. DNA of the CDR3: TGTGCCAGCAGCTATCAAATGACGGGTGAGCAGTTCTTC. Its protein is CASSYQMTGEQFF.

The J gene is TRBJ1-4, the V gene TRBV27; D is unclear. Trimming took 3 bases from V and 7 from J, leaving 3 bases between them. Germline V CDR1 and CDR2: MNHEY, SMNVEV (reference sequence). The CDR3 has 11 amino acids. CDR3 protein: CASSFGEKLFF. In DNA form, the CDR3 reads TGTGCCAGCAGTTTTGGTGAAAAACTGTTTTTT.

V usage is TRBV5-1 and J usage is TRBJ1-1; possibly TRBD1 for D (5 bases). V shed 1 base and J shed 4 bases, with 8 bases lying between them. The CDR3 runs 13 residues. Per the germline V gene, CDR1 is SGHRS and CDR2 is YFSETQ. The CDR3 is CASSLTTGTEAFF. In DNA, the CDR3 is TGCGCCAGCAGCTTGACAACAGGCACTGAAGCTTTCTTT.

The chain uses TRBV6-4 and TRBJ2-1, with 9 bases fitting TRBD2. CDR1 and CDR2 (germline): MRHNA, SNTAGT. The CDR3 is 15 residues long. V trimming: 0 bases; J trimming: 5 bases; junction bases outside the gene matches: 2. The CDR3 DNA follows: TGTGCCAGCAGTGACTCGCGGGGGGGGAACAATGAGCAGTTCTTC. It codes for CASSDSRGGNNEQFF.

The J gene is TRBJ2-2, the V gene TRBV29-1, with 7 bases matching TRBD1. CDR1 and CDR2 (germline): SQVTM, ANQGSEA. The J segment lost 6 bases and the V segment lost 6 bases, leaving 10 bases of the junction unmatched. The CDR3 is 14 residues long. The CDR3 loop is CSVGAPQGAGELFF. CDR3 in DNA: TGCAGCGTCGGGGCCCCTCAGGGGGCCGGGGAGCTGTTTTTT.

The chain couples TRBV7-8 to TRBJ1-6; D unclear. Germline V gene lookup returns CDR1 SGHVS and CDR2 FQNEAQ. The CDR3 is 13 residues long. V gave up 5 bases and J gave up 7 bases, with 9 bases separating them. The CDR3 sequence is CASSPNGNSPLHF. For the CDR3, the DNA is TGTGCCAGCAGCCCCAATGGGAATTCACCCCTCCACTTT.

The V gene is TRBV29-1, the J gene TRBJ2-5; D perhaps matches TRBD2 (6 bases). From germline, CDR1 is SQVTM and CDR2 ANQGSEA. There are 12 residues in the CDR3. Trimming took off 4 bases at V and 7 bases at J, with 13 bases between the two ends. This CDR3 is CSVVGGWGTQYF. The CDR3 DNA reads TGCAGCGTTGTGGGGGGATGGGGGACCCAGTACTTC.

CDR3 protein: CASSRGTVANSPLHF. CDR3 DNA sequence: TGTGCCAGCAGCCGCGGGACAGTGGCTAATTCACCCCTCCACTTT. The V call is TRBV11-2, the J call TRBJ1-6; 7 bases line up with TRBD1. Germline CDR1 is SGHAT and CDR2 is FQNNGV. V lost 5 bases, J lost 6 bases, and 7 bases stayed unmatched. The CDR3 is made up of 15 amino acids. The full variable domain, in which reference TRBV11-2 and TRBJ1-6 provide the parts outside the CDR3, is EAGVAQSPRYKIIEKRQSVAFWCNPISGHATLYWYQQILGQGPKLLIQFQNNGVVDDSQLPKDRFSAERLKGVDSTLKIQPAKLEDSAVYLCASSRGTVANSPLHFGNGTRLTVT.